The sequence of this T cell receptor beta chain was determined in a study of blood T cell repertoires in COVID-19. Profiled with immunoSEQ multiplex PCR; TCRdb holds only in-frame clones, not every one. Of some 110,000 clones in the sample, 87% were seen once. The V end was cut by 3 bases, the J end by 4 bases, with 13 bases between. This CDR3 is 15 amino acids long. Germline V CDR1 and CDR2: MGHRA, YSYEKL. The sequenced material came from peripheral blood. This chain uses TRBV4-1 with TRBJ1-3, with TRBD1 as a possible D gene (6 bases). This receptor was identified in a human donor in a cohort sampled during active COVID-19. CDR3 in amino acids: CASSQDGQSGNTIYF. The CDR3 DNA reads TGCGCCAGCAGCCAGGATGGACAGTCGGGAAACACCATATATTTT.